These 30 T cell receptor beta chains originate from one sample sequenced in a study of blood T cell repertoires in COVID-19. Measured with immunoSEQ multiplex PCR; TCRdb has only the in-frame clones, and not every one. Of about 200,000 clones in the sample, 88% were seen once. The sequencing input was peripheral blood. The receptor source for this set is a man in his forties or fifties with active or convalescent COVID-19.

The chain employs TRBV10-3 and TRBJ1-1, with D possibly TRBD1 on 6 matching bases. Trimming took 6 bases from V and 4 from J, leaving 15 bases between them. CDR3 length: 14 residues. Germline V gives CDR1 ENHRY, CDR2 SYGVKD. The CDR3 sequence: CAIRDDRRGTEAFF. DNA for the CDR3: TGTGCCATCAGAGACGACAGGAGAGGCACTGAAGCTTTCTTT.

This sequence joins TRBV6-1 and TRBJ1-2; no reliable D call. The V gene lost 1 base and the J gene lost 4 bases, with 10 bases spanning the gap. There are 14 residues in the CDR3. The germline CDR1 and CDR2 sequences are MNHNS and SASEGT. The CDR3 DNA reads TGTGCCAGCAGTGAAGTATGGGGAGTCTATGGCTACACCTTC. Its protein product is CASSEVWGVYGYTF.

The CDR3 DNA follows: TGTGCCAGCAGCCCGAGGACAACGGACAGTCCCTACGAGCAGTACTTC. Its translation: CASSPRTTDSPYEQYF. The V call is TRBV7-9, the J call TRBJ2-7, with a tentative D call TRBD1 (6 bases). Per the germline V gene, CDR1 is SEHNR and CDR2 is FQNEAQ (reference sequence). The CDR3 covers 16 residues. Trimming took 5 bases from V and 2 from J, leaving 19 bases between them.

The chain joins TRBV3-1 (or the pseudogene TRBV3-2) to TRBJ2-3, with 9 bases that match TRBD2. This CDR3 is 15 amino acids long. Germline CDR1 reads LGHDT; CDR2 reads YNNKEL (reference sequence). J lost 2 bases, V lost 6 bases, and 6 bases had no gene match. The CDR3 DNA follows: TGTGCCAGCAGACTGGCGGGGGGGCACACAGATACGCAGTATTTT. The encoded protein is CASRLAGGHTDTQYF.

The gene calls are TRBV13 and TRBJ2-1, with D possibly matching TRBD2 (7 bases). From germline, CDR1 is PRHDT and CDR2 FYEKMQ (reference sequence). V was trimmed by 3 bases and J by 0 bases, leaving 18 bases between them. The CDR3 runs to 18 residues. DNA for the CDR3: TGTGCCAGCAGCTTGAGTGGGGGGGCCCCGAGCTCCTACAATGAGCAGTTCTTC. Translated: CASSLSGGAPSSYNEQFF.

The rearrangement uses TRBV18 and TRBJ2-7; D is perhaps TRBD1 (7 bases). V gave up 3 bases and J gave up 0 bases, with 12 bases separating them. Germline V gives CDR1 KGHSH, CDR2 LQKENI. The CDR3 runs 15 residues. DNA of the CDR3: TGTGCCAGCTCACCCGGGACAGCGGGCTCCTACGAGCAGTACTTC. The encoded protein is CASSPGTAGSYEQYF.

This clone showed up just once. V gene TRBV7-2 combines with J gene TRBJ1-6; the match to TRBD1 covers 10 bases. Trimming removed 1 base from V and 7 bases from J; junction bases left unmatched: 4. Germline-derived CDR1 and CDR2 are SGHTA and FQGNSA. This CDR3 is built from 16 residues. The CDR3 sequence: CASSLVPGQGNSPLHF. The CDR3 coding sequence is TGTGCCAGCAGCTTAGTTCCGGGACAGGGGAATTCACCCCTCCACTTT. Filled out from reference TRBV7-2 and TRBJ1-6, the complete variable domain reads GAGVSQSPSNKVTEKGKDVELRCDPISGHTALYWYRQSLGQGLEFLIYFQGNSAPDKSGLPSDRFSAERTGGSVSTLTIQRTQQEDSAVYLCASSLVPGQGNSPLHFGNGTRLTVT.

The chain has TRBV19 and TRBJ1-4; 8 nucleotides agree with TRBD1. The ends lost 4 bases at V and 0 bases at J; junction bases unmatched: 1. The length of the CDR3 is 15 residues. Germline V gene lookup returns CDR1 LNHDA and CDR2 SQIVND (reference sequence). Here the CDR3 DNA reads TGTGCCAGTAGTACAGGGGGCGCAACTAATGAAAAACTGTTTTTT. As protein: CASSTGGATNEKLFF.

The gene calls are TRBV19 and TRBJ2-7, with 11 bases that match TRBD2. CDR1 is LNHDA, CDR2 SQIVND, per germline (reference sequence). The CDR3 has 17 amino acids. Unmatched junction bases numbered 9, after V lost 3 bases and J lost 2 bases. The CDR3 DNA follows: TGTGCCAGTAGTATGGCGGCTAGCGGGGGGAATACCTACGAGCAGTACTTC. Its protein is CASSMAASGGNTYEQYF.

The chain couples TRBV10-3 to TRBJ2-2, with D maybe TRBD2 (6 bases). Trimming pared 0 bases from V and 5 bases from J, leaving 16 bases between. Germline V gives CDR1 ENHRY, CDR2 SYGVKD. The CDR3 is made up of 17 amino acids. The CDR3 reads CAISESPGRGGTGELFF. The CDR3 DNA follows: TGTGCCATCAGTGAGTCCCCCGGCCGCGGAGGGACCGGGGAGCTGTTTTTT.

V is TRBV19 and J is TRBJ2-7, with 7 bases identical to TRBD1. Germline V gene lookup returns CDR1 LNHDA and CDR2 SQIVND (reference sequence). This CDR3 spans 14 amino acids. V lost 4 bases and J lost 11; bases outside the gene matches: 14. CDR3 coding DNA: TGTGCCAGTAGTAGCACAGGGACAGCCGGTTTAAAGTACTTC. Translation gives CASSSTGTAGLKYF.

The CDR3 DNA sequence: TGTGCTAGTGGCCCCCCTTCCTTTTCTGGGGCCAACGTCCTGACTTTC. It is translated as CASGPPSFSGANVLTF. The chain joins TRBV12-5 to TRBJ2-6; D call uncertain. The CDR3 runs 16 residues. V dropped 6 bases and J dropped 1 base, with 13 bases sitting between them. Per the germline V gene, CDR1 is LGHNT and CDR2 is FRNRAP.

This chain uses TRBV27 with TRBJ1-5; TRBD1 is a possible D gene (6 bases). The V gene lost 3 bases and the J gene lost 6 bases, with 12 bases spanning the gap. The CDR3 totals 14 residues. CDR1 is MNHEY, CDR2 SMNVEV, per germline (reference sequence). The chain's CDR3 is CASSFRGEGQPQHF. CDR3 nucleotide sequence: TGTGCCAGCAGTTTCAGGGGAGAAGGTCAGCCCCAGCATTTT.

This clone appeared a single time. The J gene is TRBJ1-1, the V gene TRBV30, with a tentative D call TRBD1 (5 bases). CDR3 length equals 13 residues. Germline assignment: CDR1 GTSNPN and CDR2 SVGIG (reference sequence). The ends were cut back, 4 bases at V and 1 base at J, with 10 bases in the middle. The CDR3 is CAWTADKNTEAFF. Here the CDR3 DNA reads TGTGCCTGGACCGCGGACAAGAACACTGAAGCTTTCTTT.

This clone was seen more than once but under ten times. This CDR3 reads CASSQGKRGGYTDTQYF. CDR3 bases: TGCGCCAGCAGCCAAGGGAAGCGGGGGGGGTACACAGATACGCAGTATTTT. The chain recombines TRBV4-3 with TRBJ2-3; 10 bases line up with TRBD2. CDR1 is LGHNA and CDR2 is YSLEER in the germline V gene. Trimming cost V 1 base and J 2 bases; bases outside gene matches: 6. The CDR3 extends over 17 amino acids.

This chain connects TRBV6-5 to TRBJ2-3; possible D gene TRBD1, 5 bases. CDR1 is MNHEY, CDR2 SVGAGI, per germline. This CDR3 spans 13 amino acids. V was trimmed by 7 bases and J by 0 bases, leaving 8 bases between them. The CDR3 DNA is TGTGCCAGCAACAGGCTTAGCACAGATACGCAGTATTTT. It yields the protein CASNRLSTDTQYF.

This clone was observed a single time. This chain uses TRBV27 with TRBJ2-2; 8 positions agree with TRBD1. J was trimmed by 1 base and V by 1 base; bases with no gene match: 8. CDR1 is MNHEY and CDR2 is SMNVEV in the germline V gene (reference sequence). This CDR3 is 18 amino acids long. The CDR3 DNA sequence: TGTGCCAGCAGTTTATACGGGACAGGACTTCAGAACACCGGGGAGCTGTTTTTT. It is translated as CASSLYGTGLQNTGELFF.

The V and J genes are TRBV10-3 and TRBJ2-2; 9 bases fit TRBD1. Germline assignment: CDR1 ENHRY and CDR2 SYGVKD. The CDR3 has 15 amino acids. V shed 3 bases and J 4 bases; nucleotides not matched to a gene: 3. The CDR3 nucleotides read TGTGCCATCAGTGACCGGGACAGGGTCACCGGGGAGCTGTTTTTT. Translating it yields CAISDRDRVTGELFF.

The J gene is TRBJ2-1, the V gene TRBV2; TRBD2 matches 14 bases. With 5 bases clipped from V and 7 bases from J, the junction kept 13 bases outside the gene matches. CDR1 SNHLY and CDR2 FYNNEI come from the germline V gene. The CDR3 sequence is 18 residues long. CDR3 bases: TGTGCCAGCAGTTTGCAACCGGGACTAGCGGGGGTTCGGAATGAGCAGTTCTTC. It encodes CASSLQPGLAGVRNEQFF.

The chain uses TRBV7-8 and TRBJ2-7; D possibly corresponds to TRBD1 (6 bases). Germline loops: CDR1 SGHVS, CDR2 FQNEAQ. V was pared by 5 bases and J by 3 bases, with 20 bases between. This CDR3 has 16 residues. CDR3 in DNA: TGTGCCAGCAGCCTTACTTGGGACACTTCGCACTACGAGCAGTACTTC. This gives the protein CASSLTWDTSHYEQYF.

The gene calls are TRBV11-3 and TRBJ1-1; 8 nucleotides align to TRBD1. The CDR3 loop spans 12 amino acids. The trim removed 4 bases at V and 11 bases at J, leaving 6 bases unmatched. The germline CDR1 and CDR2 sequences are SGHNT and YENEEA. The CDR3 loop reads CASSSGTGGAFF. CDR3 nucleotides: TGTGCCAGCAGCTCTGGGACAGGTGGGGCTTTCTTT.

This chain joins TRBV11-3 and TRBJ2-3, with D possibly TRBD2 on 6 matching bases. V was pared by 4 bases and J by 1 base, with 12 bases between. Germline loops: CDR1 SGHNT, CDR2 YENEEA. This CDR3 comprises 15 residues. CDR3 nucleotides: TGTGCCAGCAGCTCCCAGCGGGCGGGCACAGATACGCAGTATTTT. Amino acids: CASSSQRAGTDTQYF.

V gene TRBV3-1 (or the pseudogene TRBV3-2) combines with J gene TRBJ1-2, with D possibly TRBD1 on 5 matching bases. The CDR3 totals 16 residues. V was clipped by 1 base and J by 7 bases, with 19 bases between them. Germline V CDR1 and CDR2: LGHDT, YNNKEL (reference sequence). The CDR3 loop is CASSQGAGPLGLGYTF. In nucleotides, the CDR3 is TGTGCCAGCAGCCAAGGGGCAGGGCCCCTGGGCCTTGGCTACACCTTC.

The chain couples TRBV7-2 to TRBJ1-4; a weak D match, TRBD1 (5 bases). Trimming pared 5 bases from V and 4 bases from J, leaving 14 bases between. This CDR3 is 15 amino acids long. Germline V gene sequence: CDR1 SGHTA, CDR2 FQGNSA. The CDR3 nucleotides are TGTGCCAGCAGCCAGGTTAGGGGAAATAATGAAAAACTGTTTTTT. It encodes CASSQVRGNNEKLFF. The full variable domain, its missing parts supplied by reference TRBV7-2 and TRBJ1-4, is GAGVSQSPSNKVTEKGKDVELRCDPISGHTALYWYRQSLGQGLEFLIYFQGNSAPDKSGLPSDRFSAERTGGSVSTLTIQRTQQEDSAVYLCASSQVRGNNEKLFFGSGTQLSVL.

The chain links TRBV5-4 to TRBJ1-4, with 7 bases fitting TRBD1. CDR1 is SGHNT and CDR2 is YYREEE in the germline V gene (reference sequence). V dropped 4 bases and J dropped 7; count of bases not matched to a gene: 7. This CDR3 has 14 residues. CDR3: CASSIKTGREKLFF. DNA of the CDR3: TGTGCCAGCAGCATAAAGACAGGGCGTGAAAAACTGTTTTTT.

The chain employs TRBV5-8 and TRBJ2-7, with TRBD1 matching 9 bases. The germline V gene has CDR1 SGHTS and CDR2 YDEGEE. Trimming removed 7 bases from V and 3 bases from J; junction bases left unmatched: 5. There are 13 residues in the CDR3. CDR3 sequence (DNA): TGTGCCAGCGGGACAGGGATTAACTACGAGCAGTACTTC. Protein: CASGTGINYEQYF.

The chain combines TRBV10-1 with TRBJ2-1, with TRBD2 identical over 11 bases. V was clipped by 8 bases and J by 9 bases; unmatched bases: 12. In germline, CDR1 is WNHNN, CDR2 SYGVQD (reference sequence). This CDR3 is built from 15 residues. The CDR3 loop is CASPPTSGKGVEQFF. The CDR3 DNA reads as TGCGCCAGCCCCCCGACTAGCGGGAAGGGGGTTGAGCAGTTCTTC.

The genes are TRBV3-1 (or the pseudogene TRBV3-2) and TRBJ1-2, with 10 bases matching TRBD1. V shed 4 bases and J 6 bases; nucleotides not matched to a gene: 8. The CDR3 is made up of 15 amino acids. From germline, CDR1 is LGHDT and CDR2 YNNKEL (reference sequence). Here the CDR3 DNA reads TGTGCCAGCAGCCCGTCCGGGACAGGGGAAAATGGCTACACCTTC. Translated: CASSPSGTGENGYTF.

The V gene is TRBV2, the J gene TRBJ2-1; TRBD2 matches 7 bases. Per the germline V gene, CDR1 is SNHLY and CDR2 is FYNNEI. Trimming cost V 2 bases and J 1 base; bases outside gene matches: 2. This CDR3 is built from 15 residues. This chain's CDR3 is CASSERRGSYNEQFF. The CDR3 bases are TGTGCCAGCAGTGAAAGGCGGGGGTCCTACAATGAGCAGTTCTTC.

This chain uses TRBV19 with TRBJ2-3, with 7 positions matching TRBD1. V trimming: 6 bases; J trimming: 4 bases; junction bases outside the gene matches: 16. The germline CDR1 and CDR2 sequences are LNHDA and SQIVND (reference sequence). The CDR3 has 17 residues. As DNA, the CDR3 is TGTGCCAGTAGAGCCCCTACAGGGGAGATTGACTCAGATACGCAGTATTTT. Its protein is CASRAPTGEIDSDTQYF.